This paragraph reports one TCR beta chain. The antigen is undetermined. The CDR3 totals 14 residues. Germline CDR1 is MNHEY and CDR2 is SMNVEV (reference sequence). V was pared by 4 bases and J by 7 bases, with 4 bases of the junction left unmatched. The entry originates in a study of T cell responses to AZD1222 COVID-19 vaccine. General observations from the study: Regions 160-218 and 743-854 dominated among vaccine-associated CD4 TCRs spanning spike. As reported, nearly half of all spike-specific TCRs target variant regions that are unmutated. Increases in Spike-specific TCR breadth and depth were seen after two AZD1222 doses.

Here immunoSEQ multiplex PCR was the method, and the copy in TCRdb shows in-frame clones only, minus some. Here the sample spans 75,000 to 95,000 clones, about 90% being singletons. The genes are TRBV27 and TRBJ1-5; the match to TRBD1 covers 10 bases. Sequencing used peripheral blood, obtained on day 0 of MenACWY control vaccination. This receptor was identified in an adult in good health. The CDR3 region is CASSSGTGVQPQHF. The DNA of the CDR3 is TGTGCCAGCAGTTCCGGGACAGGGGTCCAGCCCCAGCATTTT.